Reported below is one TCR beta chain. The antigen is unknown. The data were obtained in a study of siplizumab effects on memory and regulatory T cells. Study-level findings and limits: Few alloreactive clones mapped to unstimulated subsets.

About 100,000 TCR templates underwent assay in every sample. Using immunoSEQ multiplex PCR, the repertoire was profiled, and TCRdb retains in-frame clones only, with some absent. The profile covers around 100,000 clones, with roughly 94% appearing a single time and about 0.7% taken by the ten largest. What was sequenced was Tregs sorted from blood. This TCR was recovered from a human donor in good health.

This CDR3 reads CASSLRWGESETQYF. CDR3 coding DNA: TGTGCCAGCAGCCTTAGGTGGGGGGAGTCAGAGACCCAGTACTTC. This chain connects TRBV7-9 to TRBJ2-5, with a possible D match to TRBD2 (6 bases). Germline CDR1 is SEHNR and CDR2 is FQNEAQ (reference sequence). This CDR3 region has 15 residues. The V end was cut by 5 bases, the J end by 4 bases, with 17 bases between.